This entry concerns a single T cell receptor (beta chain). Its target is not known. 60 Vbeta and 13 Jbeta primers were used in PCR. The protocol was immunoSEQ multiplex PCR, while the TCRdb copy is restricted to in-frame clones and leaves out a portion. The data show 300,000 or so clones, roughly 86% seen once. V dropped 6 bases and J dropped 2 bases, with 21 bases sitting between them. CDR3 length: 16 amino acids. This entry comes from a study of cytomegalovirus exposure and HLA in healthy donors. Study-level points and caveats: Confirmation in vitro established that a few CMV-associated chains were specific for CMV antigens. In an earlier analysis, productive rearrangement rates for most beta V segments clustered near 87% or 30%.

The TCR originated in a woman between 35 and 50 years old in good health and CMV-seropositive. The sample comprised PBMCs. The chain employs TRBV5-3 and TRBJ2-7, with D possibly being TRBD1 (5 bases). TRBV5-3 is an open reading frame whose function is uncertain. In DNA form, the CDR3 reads TGTGCCAGAAAGGACCCACGACAGAAGGTTGCCTACGAGCAGTACTTC. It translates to CARKDPRQKVAYEQYF.